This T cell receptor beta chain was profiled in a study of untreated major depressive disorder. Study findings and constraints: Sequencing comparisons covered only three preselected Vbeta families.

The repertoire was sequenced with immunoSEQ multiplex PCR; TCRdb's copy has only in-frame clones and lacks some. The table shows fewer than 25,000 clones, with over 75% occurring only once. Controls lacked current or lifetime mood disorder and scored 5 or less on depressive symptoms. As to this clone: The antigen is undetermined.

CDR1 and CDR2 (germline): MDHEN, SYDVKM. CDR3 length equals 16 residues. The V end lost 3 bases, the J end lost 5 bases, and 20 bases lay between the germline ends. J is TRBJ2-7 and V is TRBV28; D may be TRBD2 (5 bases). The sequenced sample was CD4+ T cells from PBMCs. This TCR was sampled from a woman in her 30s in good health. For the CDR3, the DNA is TGTGCCAGCAGTTTTTTAGGATCCGGGGATCGGAACGAGCAGTACTTC. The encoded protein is CASSFLGSGDRNEQYF.